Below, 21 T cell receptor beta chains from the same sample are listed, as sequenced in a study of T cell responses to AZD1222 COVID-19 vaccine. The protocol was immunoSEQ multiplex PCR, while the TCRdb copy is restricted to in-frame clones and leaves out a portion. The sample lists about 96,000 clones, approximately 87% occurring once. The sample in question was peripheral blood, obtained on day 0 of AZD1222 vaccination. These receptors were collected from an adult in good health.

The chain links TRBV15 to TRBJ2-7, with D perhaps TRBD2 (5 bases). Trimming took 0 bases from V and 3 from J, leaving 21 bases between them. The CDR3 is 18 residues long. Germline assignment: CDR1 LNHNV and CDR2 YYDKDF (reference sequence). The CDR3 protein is CATSRDREGTTHYYEQYF. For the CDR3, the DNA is TGTGCCACCAGCAGAGATCGGGAAGGAACTACCCACTACTACGAGCAGTACTTC. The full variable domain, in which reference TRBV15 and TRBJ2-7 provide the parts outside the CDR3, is DAMVIQNPRYQVTQFGKPVTLSCSQTLNHNVMYWYQQKSSQAPKLLFHYYDKDFNNEADTPDNFQSRRPNTSFCFLDIRSPGLGDTAMYLCATSRDREGTTHYYEQYFGPGTRLTVT.

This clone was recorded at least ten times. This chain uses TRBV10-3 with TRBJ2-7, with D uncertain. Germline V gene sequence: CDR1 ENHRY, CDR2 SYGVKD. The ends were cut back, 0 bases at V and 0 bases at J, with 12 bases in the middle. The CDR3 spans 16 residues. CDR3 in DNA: TGTGCCATCAGTGAGTCCGTAAGCCTCAGCTCCTACGAGCAGTACTTC. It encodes CAISESVSLSSYEQYF.

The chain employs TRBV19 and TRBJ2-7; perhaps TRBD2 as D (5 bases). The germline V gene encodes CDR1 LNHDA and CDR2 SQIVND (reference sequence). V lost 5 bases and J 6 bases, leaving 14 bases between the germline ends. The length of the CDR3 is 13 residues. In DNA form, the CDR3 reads TGTGCCAGTAGTTCTCGCCGGGGTCCCGAGCAGTACTTC. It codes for CASSSRRGPEQYF.

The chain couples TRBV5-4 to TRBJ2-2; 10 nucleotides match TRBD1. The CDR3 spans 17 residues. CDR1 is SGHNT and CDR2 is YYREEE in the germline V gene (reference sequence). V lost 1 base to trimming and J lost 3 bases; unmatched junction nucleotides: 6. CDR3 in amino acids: CASSLRTGGRDTGELFF. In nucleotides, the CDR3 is TGTGCCAGCAGCTTGCGGACAGGGGGTCGGGACACCGGGGAGCTGTTTTTT.

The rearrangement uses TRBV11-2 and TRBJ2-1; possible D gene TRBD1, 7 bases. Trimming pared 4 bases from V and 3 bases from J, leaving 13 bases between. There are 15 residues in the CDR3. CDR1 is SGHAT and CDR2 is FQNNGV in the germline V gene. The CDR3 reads CASSSAGQLYNEQFF. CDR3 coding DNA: TGTGCCAGCAGCTCGGCGGGACAGCTCTACAATGAGCAGTTCTTC. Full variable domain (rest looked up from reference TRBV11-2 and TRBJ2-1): EAGVAQSPRYKIIEKRQSVAFWCNPISGHATLYWYQQILGQGPKLLIQFQNNGVVDDSQLPKDRFSAERLKGVDSTLKIQPAKLEDSAVYLCASSSAGQLYNEQFFGPGTRLTVL.

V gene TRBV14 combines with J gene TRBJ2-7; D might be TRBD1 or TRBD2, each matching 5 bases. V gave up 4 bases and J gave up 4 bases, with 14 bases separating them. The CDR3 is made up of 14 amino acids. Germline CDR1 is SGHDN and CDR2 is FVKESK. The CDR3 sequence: CASSLRVRGYEQYF. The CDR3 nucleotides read TGTGCCAGCAGCCTCAGGGTCCGAGGGTACGAGCAGTACTTC.

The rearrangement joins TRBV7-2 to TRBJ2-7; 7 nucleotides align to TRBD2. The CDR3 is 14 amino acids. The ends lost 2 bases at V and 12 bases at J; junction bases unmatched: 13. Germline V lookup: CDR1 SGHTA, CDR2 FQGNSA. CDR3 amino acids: CASSLSAGVGGLYF. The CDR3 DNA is TGTGCCAGCAGCTTAAGTGCGGGAGTGGGTGGGTTGTACTTC.

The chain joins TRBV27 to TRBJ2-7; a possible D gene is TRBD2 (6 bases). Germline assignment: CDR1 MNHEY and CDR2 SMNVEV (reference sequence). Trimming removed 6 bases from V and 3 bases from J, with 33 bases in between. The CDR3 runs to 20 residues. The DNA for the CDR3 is TGTGCCAGCAGCCAATACCCGGCTAGAGAAAGGGCGGGACTGGTCTACGAGCAGTACTTC. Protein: CASSQYPARERAGLVYEQYF.

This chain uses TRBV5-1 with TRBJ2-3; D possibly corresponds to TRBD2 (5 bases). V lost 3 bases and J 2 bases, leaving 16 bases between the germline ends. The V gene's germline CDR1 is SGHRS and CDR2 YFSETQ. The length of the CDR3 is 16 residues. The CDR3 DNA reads TGCGCCAGCAGCTCCGACCGGAAAGCGGCCACAGATACGCAGTATTTT. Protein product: CASSSDRKAATDTQYF.

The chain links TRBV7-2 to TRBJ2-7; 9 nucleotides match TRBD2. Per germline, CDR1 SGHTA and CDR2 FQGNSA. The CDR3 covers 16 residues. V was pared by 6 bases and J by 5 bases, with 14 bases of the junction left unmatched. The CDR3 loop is CASRALGTSSSHEQYF. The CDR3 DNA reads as TGTGCCAGCAGGGCCCTTGGGACTAGCTCGTCCCACGAGCAGTACTTC.

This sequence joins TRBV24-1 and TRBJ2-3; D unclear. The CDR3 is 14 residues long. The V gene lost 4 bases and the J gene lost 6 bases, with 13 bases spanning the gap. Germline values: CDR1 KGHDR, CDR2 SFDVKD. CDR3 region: CATSDRTSLDTQYF. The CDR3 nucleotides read TGTGCCACCAGTGACCGAACCTCTTTGGATACGCAGTATTTT.

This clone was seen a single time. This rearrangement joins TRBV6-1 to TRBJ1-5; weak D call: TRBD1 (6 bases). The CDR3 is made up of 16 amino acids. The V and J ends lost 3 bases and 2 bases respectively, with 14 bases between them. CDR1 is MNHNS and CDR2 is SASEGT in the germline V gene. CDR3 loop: CASSEDRGLGNQPQHF. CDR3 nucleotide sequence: TGTGCCAGCAGTGAGGACAGAGGGCTGGGCAATCAGCCCCAGCATTTT.

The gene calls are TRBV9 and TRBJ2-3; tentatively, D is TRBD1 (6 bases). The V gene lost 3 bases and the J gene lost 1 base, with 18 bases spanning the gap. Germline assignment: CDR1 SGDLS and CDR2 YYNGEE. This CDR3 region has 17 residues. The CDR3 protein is CASSAKTGPAGTDTQYF. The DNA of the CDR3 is TGTGCCAGCAGCGCCAAGACAGGCCCTGCGGGCACAGATACGCAGTATTTT.

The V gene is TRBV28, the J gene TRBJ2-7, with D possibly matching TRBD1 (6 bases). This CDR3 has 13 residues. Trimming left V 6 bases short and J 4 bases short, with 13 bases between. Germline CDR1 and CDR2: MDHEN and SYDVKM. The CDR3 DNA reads TGTGCCAGCAGATCGTCGACAGGTTACGAGCAGTACTTC. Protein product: CASRSSTGYEQYF.

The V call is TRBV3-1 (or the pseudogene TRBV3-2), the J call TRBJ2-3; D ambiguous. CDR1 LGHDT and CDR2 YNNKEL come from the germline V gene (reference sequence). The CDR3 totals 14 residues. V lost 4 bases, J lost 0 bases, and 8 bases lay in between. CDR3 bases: TGTGCCAGCAGCCCAAGCTCTAGCACAGATACGCAGTATTTT. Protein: CASSPSSSTDTQYF.

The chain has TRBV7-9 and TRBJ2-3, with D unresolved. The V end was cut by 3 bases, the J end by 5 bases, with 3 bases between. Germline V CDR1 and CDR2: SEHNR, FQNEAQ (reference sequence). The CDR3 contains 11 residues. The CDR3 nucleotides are TGTGCCAGCAGCTTTGGAGATACGCAGTATTTT. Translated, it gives CASSFGDTQYF.

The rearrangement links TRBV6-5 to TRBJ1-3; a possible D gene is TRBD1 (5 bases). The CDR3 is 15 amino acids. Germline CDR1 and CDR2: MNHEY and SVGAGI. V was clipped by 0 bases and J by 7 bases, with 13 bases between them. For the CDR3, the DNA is TGTGCCAGCAGTTACTCGGTGGGACTGAGCAACACCATATATTTT. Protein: CASSYSVGLSNTIYF.

This chain's CDR3 is CASSLGRGNTEAFF. For the CDR3, the DNA is TGTGCCAGCAGCTTAGGCAGGGGGAACACTGAAGCTTTCTTT. The chain employs TRBV13 and TRBJ1-1; D possibly corresponds to TRBD1 (6 bases). The V gene's germline CDR1 is PRHDT and CDR2 FYEKMQ (reference sequence). Deletions cut 0 bases from V and 1 base from J, with 6 bases between. There are 14 residues in the CDR3.

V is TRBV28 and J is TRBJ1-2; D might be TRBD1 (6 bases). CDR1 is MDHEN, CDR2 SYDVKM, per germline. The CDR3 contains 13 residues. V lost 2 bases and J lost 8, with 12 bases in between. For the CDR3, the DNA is TGTGCCAGCAGTTTAGGGCAGGGGCGAGGCTACACCTTC. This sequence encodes CASSLGQGRGYTF.

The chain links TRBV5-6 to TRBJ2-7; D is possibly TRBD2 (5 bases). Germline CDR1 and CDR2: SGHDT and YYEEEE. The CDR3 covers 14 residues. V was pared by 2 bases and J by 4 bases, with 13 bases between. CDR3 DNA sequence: TGTGCCAGCAGCTTCCACGGGGTGGGTTACGAGCAGTACTTC. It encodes CASSFHGVGYEQYF.

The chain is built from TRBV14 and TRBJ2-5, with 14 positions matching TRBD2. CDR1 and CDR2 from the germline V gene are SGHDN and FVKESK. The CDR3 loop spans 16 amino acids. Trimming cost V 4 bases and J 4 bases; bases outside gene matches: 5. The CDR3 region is CASSPPGLAGVETQYF. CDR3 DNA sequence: TGTGCCAGCAGCCCACCGGGACTAGCGGGAGTAGAGACCCAGTACTTC.